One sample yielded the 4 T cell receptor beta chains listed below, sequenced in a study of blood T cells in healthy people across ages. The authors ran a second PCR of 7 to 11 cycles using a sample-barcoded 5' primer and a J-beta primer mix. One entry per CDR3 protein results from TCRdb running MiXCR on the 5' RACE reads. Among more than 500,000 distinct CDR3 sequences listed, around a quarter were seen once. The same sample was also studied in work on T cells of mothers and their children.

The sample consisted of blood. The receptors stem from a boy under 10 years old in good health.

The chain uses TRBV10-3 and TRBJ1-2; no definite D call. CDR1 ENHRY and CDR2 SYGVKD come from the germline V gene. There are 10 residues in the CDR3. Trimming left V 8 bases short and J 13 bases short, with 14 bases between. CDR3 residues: CAISGGVLTF. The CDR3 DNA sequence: TGTGCCATCTCCGGTGGGGTCCTCACCTTC.

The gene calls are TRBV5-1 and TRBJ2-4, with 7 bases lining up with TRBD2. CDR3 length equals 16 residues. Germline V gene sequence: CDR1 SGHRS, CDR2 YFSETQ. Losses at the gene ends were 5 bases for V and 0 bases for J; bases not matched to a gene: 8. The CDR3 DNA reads TGCGCCAGCAGAGCGGGACTCCAAATAGCCAAAAACATTCAGTACTTC. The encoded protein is CASRAGLQIAKNIQYF.

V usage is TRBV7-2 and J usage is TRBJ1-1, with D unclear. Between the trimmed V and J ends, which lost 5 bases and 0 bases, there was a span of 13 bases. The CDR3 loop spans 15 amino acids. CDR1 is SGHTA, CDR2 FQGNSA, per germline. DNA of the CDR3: TGTGCCAGCAGCCCATTCACAGTTGTGAACACTGAAGCTTTCTTT. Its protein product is CASSPFTVVNTEAFF.

The CDR3 protein is CAISSSAGTTTSYNEQFF. The CDR3 bases are TGTGCCATCAGTTCATCCGCCGGGACTACTACATCCTACAATGAGCAGTTCTTC. This rearrangement joins TRBV10-3 to TRBJ2-1; 7 nucleotides match TRBD2. CDR3 size: 18 residues. Unmatched junction bases numbered 14, after V lost 5 bases and J lost 1 base. Germline V gene sequence: CDR1 ENHRY, CDR2 SYGVKD.